This TCR beta chain was sequenced for a study of OX40 agonist ivuxolimab in advanced cancers. About the research overall: Patients received ivuxolimab, an agonistic anti-OX40 (CD134) antibody. Points from the study as a whole: The CD4+ and CD8+ T cells in the blood had expanded clonally by week 6 at 0.1 to 3.0 mg/kg. CD8+ T cells were the subset that, on average, had more expanded clones than CD4+.

On this clone itself: Its target is unknown.

Patients with a history of autoimmune disease or on systemic immunosuppression were excluded. The table came from immunoSEQ multiplex PCR; TCRdb's copy has only in-frame clones and leaves some out. The sample holds about 53,000 clones, nearly 90% seen once. The receptor comes from an adult with an advanced solid tumor such as melanoma, head and neck, liver or kidney cancer. The sample consisted of CD4+ or CD8+ T cells sorted from blood, taken in a trial of the OX40 agonist ivuxolimab.

The CDR3 loop reads CAATLTGGSEQYF. The CDR3 nucleotides are TGTGCCGCGACCTTGACAGGGGGTAGTGAGCAGTACTTC. The V and J genes are TRBV10-3 and TRBJ2-7; 9 bases agree with TRBD1. Germline V gives CDR1 ENHRY, CDR2 SYGVKD. Germline trimming cut 11 bases from V and 7 bases from J; bases unmatched to any gene: 12. This CDR3 spans 13 amino acids.